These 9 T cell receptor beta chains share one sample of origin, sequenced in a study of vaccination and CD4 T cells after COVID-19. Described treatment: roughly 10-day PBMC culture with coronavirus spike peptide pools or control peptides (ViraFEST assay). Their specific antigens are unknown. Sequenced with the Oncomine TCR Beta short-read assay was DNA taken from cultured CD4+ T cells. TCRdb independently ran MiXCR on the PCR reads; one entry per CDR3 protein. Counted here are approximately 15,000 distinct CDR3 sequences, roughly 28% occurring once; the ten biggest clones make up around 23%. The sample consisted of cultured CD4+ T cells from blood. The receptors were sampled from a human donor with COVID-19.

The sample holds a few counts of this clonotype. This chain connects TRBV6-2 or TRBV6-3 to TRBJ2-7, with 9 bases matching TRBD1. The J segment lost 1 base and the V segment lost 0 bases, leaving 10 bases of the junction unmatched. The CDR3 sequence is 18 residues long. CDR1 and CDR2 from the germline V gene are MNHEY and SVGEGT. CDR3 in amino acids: CASSYSLLTGGLSYEQYF. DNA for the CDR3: TGTGCCAGCAGTTACTCGTTGCTGACAGGGGGACTTTCCTACGAGCAGTACTTC.

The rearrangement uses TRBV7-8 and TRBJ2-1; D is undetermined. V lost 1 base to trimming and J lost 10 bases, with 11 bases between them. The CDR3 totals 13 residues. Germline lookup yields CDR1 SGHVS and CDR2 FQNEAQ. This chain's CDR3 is CASSLGSAGEQFF. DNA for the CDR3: TGTGCCAGCAGCTTAGGTTCGGCCGGGGAGCAGTTCTTC.

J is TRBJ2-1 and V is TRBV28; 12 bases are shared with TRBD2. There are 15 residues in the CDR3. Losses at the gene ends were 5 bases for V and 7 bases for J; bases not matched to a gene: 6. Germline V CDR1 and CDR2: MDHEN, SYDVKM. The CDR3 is CASSLTSGGLNEQFF. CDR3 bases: TGTGCCAGCAGTCTTACTAGCGGGGGGCTGAATGAGCAGTTCTTC.

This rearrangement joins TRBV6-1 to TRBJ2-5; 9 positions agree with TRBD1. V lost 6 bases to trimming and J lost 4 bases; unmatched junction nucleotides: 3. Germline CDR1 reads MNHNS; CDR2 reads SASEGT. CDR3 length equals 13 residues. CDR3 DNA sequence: TGTGCCAGCAGGACAGGGGGGCGAGAGACCCAGTACTTC. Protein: CASRTGGRETQYF.

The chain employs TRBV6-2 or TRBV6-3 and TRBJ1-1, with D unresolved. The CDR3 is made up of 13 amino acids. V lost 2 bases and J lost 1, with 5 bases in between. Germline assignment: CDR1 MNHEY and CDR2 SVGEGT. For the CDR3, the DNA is TGTGCCAGCAGTTACAAGGGGAACACTGAAGCTTTCTTT. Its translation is CASSYKGNTEAFF.

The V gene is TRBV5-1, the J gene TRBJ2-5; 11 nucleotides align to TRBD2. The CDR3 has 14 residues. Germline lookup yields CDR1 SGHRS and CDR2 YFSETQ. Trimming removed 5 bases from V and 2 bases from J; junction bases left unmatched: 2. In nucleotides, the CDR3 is TGCGCCAGCAGAGGGACTAGCGGACAAGAGACCCAGTACTTC. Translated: CASRGTSGQETQYF.

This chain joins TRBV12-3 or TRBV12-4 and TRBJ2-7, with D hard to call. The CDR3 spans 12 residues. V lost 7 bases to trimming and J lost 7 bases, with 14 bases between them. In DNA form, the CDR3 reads TGTGCCAGCACTCTGGACGCTCTAGAGCAGTACTTC. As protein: CASTLDALEQYF.

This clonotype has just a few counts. The CDR3 protein is CASSLVGGESPLHF. CDR3 nucleotides: TGTGCCAGCAGTTTGGTAGGGGGGGAGTCACCCCTCCACTTT. V gene TRBV6-5 combines with J gene TRBJ1-6; maybe TRBD1 (6 bases). This CDR3 spans 14 amino acids. The V end lost 4 bases, the J end lost 10 bases, and 14 bases lay between the germline ends. Germline V gene data show CDR1 as MNHEY and CDR2 as SVGAGI.

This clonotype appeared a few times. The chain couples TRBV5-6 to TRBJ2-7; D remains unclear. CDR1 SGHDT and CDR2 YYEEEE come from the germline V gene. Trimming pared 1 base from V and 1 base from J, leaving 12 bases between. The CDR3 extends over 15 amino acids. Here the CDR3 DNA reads TGTGCCAGCAGCTTGTCGTCGGGTCGGTCCTACGAGCAGTACTTC. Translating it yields CASSLSSGRSYEQYF.